The T cell receptor beta chain under discussion was sequenced for a study of shared clonotypes between healthy human individuals. Overall study: The study used three CD4 naive, three CD4 memory, two CD8 naive and one CD8 memory plate per donor. Points from the study as a whole: It was only blood that was sampled, and tissue repertoires likely differ.

V shed 5 bases and J 5 bases; nucleotides not matched to a gene: 2. This CDR3 is 13 amino acids long. CDR1 is MNHEY, CDR2 SMNVEV, per germline (reference sequence). Cells designated naive CD8 were CD45RO-negative and were positively selected for CCR7, with terminally differentiated effector memory CD45RA+ cells excluded. Several immunoSEQ plates received, in even portions, the genomic DNA of each subset. Repertoires were generated with immunoSEQ multiplex PCR, while TCRdb's copy carries only in-frame clones and drops some. The profile shows 550,000 to 750,000 clones, around 95% of them singletons. Points on this clone: Antigen unknown.

V is TRBV27 and J is TRBJ2-7; 11 bases fit TRBD1. The sample consisted of naive CD8+ T cells sorted from blood. This receptor was obtained from a woman in her thirties in good health. The CDR3 here is CASSRDRGDEQYF. DNA for the CDR3: TGTGCCAGCAGTCGGGACAGGGGGGACGAGCAGTACTTC.